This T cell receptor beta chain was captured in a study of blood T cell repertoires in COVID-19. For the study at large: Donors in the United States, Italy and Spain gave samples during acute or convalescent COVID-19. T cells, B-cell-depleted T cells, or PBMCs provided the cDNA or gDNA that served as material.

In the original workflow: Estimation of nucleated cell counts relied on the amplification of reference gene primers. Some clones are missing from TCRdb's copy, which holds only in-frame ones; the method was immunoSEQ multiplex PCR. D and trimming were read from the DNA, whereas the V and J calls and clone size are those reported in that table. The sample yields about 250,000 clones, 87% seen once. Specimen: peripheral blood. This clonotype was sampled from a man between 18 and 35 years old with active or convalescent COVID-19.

The CDR3 here is CASSPGGETQYF. For the CDR3, the DNA is TGTGCCAGCTCACCAGGCGGTGAGACCCAGTACTTC. The rearrangement joins TRBV18 to TRBJ2-5; D unclear. Germline CDR1 reads KGHSH; CDR2 reads LQKENI. The CDR3 is 12 amino acids. V dropped 2 bases and J dropped 5 bases, with 6 bases sitting between them.